This note documents a single T cell receptor (beta chain) sequence. This record comes from a study of cytomegalovirus exposure and HLA in healthy donors. The germline V gene encodes CDR1 SGHTA and CDR2 FQGTGA. This CDR3 is built from 14 residues. V lost 6 bases and J lost 9; bases outside the gene matches: 11. This PCR relied on a set of 60 Vbeta primers and 13 Jbeta primers. Profiled with immunoSEQ multiplex PCR; TCRdb holds only in-frame clones, not every one. The table shows about 130,000 clones, with almost 80% occurring only once. Sequencing was done on a sample of PBMCs. This chain connects TRBV7-3 to TRBJ2-1; 7 bases agree with TRBD1. The sequence was collected from a female donor in good health and CMV-seronegative. The CDR3: CASSPRDSAAEQFF. The CDR3 bases are TGTGCCAGCAGTCCCCGGGACAGCGCGGCTGAGCAGTTCTTC.